Included here is one TCR beta chain sequence, with context. This clone has just one count. Its antigen is not yet known. Base qualities are not at hand, and no much larger clone is one base apart. This sample is drawn from a study of shared clonotypes between healthy human individuals (TCRdb year 2020). Turning to the overall study: The cohort comprised a couple of women and a few men aged 18 to 49 years. Per donor, leukapheresis produced somewhere between about 0.9 and 9.5 billion PBMCs. For each donor, CD4 naive and CD4 memory were each given three plates, CD8 naive was given two plates, and CD8 memory was given one plate. To estimate repertoire size and how much clonotype sharing occurs between individuals, the study deeply sequenced the blood TCR repertoires of about five healthy adults. To increase sequencing depth and limit assay-specific biases, different laboratories used diverse techniques to prepare libraries and sequence TCR repertoires. What the work shows at the level of the full study, not this receptor alone: Estimated clonotype richness was generally larger for naive than for memory subsets. The genetic and exposure-history diversity represented was limited by the small number of donors. Based on pairwise subsampling, the degree of clonotype sharing among donors was expected to be affected by sequencing depth. Incomplete sequencing was indicated by rarefaction of sorted-subset datasets, despite the large sequencing depth. Sampling was restricted to blood, and TCR repertoires in tissues likely differ from the TCR repertoires found in blood. Compared with non-shared clonotypes, the clonotypes found in all four sorted-subset donors had higher generation probabilities. Roughly 5% of naive CD4, 3.5% of naive CD8, roughly 2.4% of memory CD4, and less than 0.45% of memory CD8 clonotypes were shared across several donors.

TCR CDR3 regions were amplified from genomic DNA by multiplex PCR using the deep immunoSEQ assay. Extracted genomic DNA from each cell subset was spread evenly across all wells of several immunoSEQ 96-well plates, with each plate serving as a replicate. Each replicate PCR for sorted subsets received 200 ng genomic DNA, equal to tens of thousands of T cell genomes. Purified libraries were measured with a Qubit 3.0 fluorometer, size-checked on a Bioanalyzer 2100, and measured again with the KAPA Library Quantification kit. Every immunoSEQ 96-well plate was sequenced on a dedicated single-read 150-cycle Illumina NextSeq 550 flow cell. The published analysis was carried out like this. The immunoSEQ output contained only junctional sequences without quality scores, so filtering could not match that applied to full-length reads. Sequences were annotated with PyIR, a Python wrapper for IgBLAST v1.9, using IMGT germline references to assign V/J genes and CDR3. Reads were filtered out if the reads had weak V/J assignments (E-value above 1e-6), no CDR3, stop codons, out-of-frame junctions, or ambiguous translated residues. V3J clonotypes were defined as sequences sharing the same inferred V gene, J gene, and CDR3 amino acid sequence. To compute the percentage overlap between repertoires, the number of shared unique clonotypes was divided by the size of the smaller repertoire. Repertoire richness was assessed with RTK rarefaction, the Chao1 estimator, and Recon v2.1 estimates of unobserved clonotypes. Generation probabilities for all TCRbeta clonotypes obtained by the gDNA method from a handful of donors were computed using OLGA. The table was pulled from immuneACCESS by TCRdb, which kept in-frame rearrangements only. Such tables lose some clones; where checked, under half of the loss comes from unresolved V genes, and the rest has no known cause. V and J calls and clone size are as listed in that table; D and trimming were resolved from the DNA. Present in this sample are approximately 940,000 clones, less than 85% of which were seen just once. The leading ten clones occupy about 1.5% of the sample.

V is clipped by 3 bases and J by 1 base, and the sequence between their germline boundaries is 12 bases long. Based on the germline V gene (reference sequence), the CDR1 and CDR2 sequences are LNHDA and SQIVND. The CDR3 measures 15 amino acids from cysteine to phenylalanine. Here the CDR3 DNA is all that survives: 45 bases in frame from base 1. Healthy HIV-negative adults with no recently reported acute infections or vaccinations were included as donors. Only Caucasian adults living in Nashville, Tennessee, USA were represented among the donors. CD4+ T cells were enriched by magnetic negative selection, after which naive cells were positively selected on CD45RA and the negative fraction was taken as the memory subset. After blood collection by leukapheresis, PBMCs were isolated using Ficoll-Histopaque density gradient centrifugation and then cryopreserved in the vapor phase of liquid nitrogen. Purity and quantity of every magnetically sorted T cell population were checked by analytical flow cytometry. Genomic DNA was isolated from each sorted fraction and quantified by UV absorbance on a Nanodrop 2000c.

The V and J genes are TRBV19 and TRBJ2-5; too little of a D gene remains to name it. The specimen sequenced was memory CD4+ T cells sorted from blood. According to the study, the label for this sample's cell subset or site signals: CD45RA-negative fraction. The clonotype comes from a man between 18 and 35 years old in good health. CDR3 loop: CASSMRSGPQETQYF. The nucleotides read TGTGCCAGTAGTATGAGGTCGGGCCCCCAAGAGACCCAGTACTTC.